The 15 T cell receptor beta chains presented below share a single source sample, sequenced in a study of beta chain features in type 1 diabetes. General study findings and limits: A moderate, significant TCRB CDR3 shortening appeared in type 1 diabetes across four CD4+ subsets.

What these receptors recognize is not known. The isolated RNA, all of it, was reverse transcribed, so expressed TCRB transcripts were what got sequenced. Sequencing was performed with immunoSEQ multiplex PCR; in TCRdb, only in-frame clones are kept and a portion is missing. The sample shows around 130,000 clones, 9% of them seen only once. Sequencing was performed on central memory CD4+ T cells from blood. These TCRs come from a man aged 30 to 45 with type 1 diabetes.

This clone turned up a few times. V usage is TRBV7-3 and J usage is TRBJ2-1; D may be TRBD2 (6 bases). The CDR3 loop spans 13 amino acids. Germline V gives CDR1 SGHTA, CDR2 FQGTGA. Trimming left V 5 bases short and J 15 bases short, with 20 bases between. CDR3 in amino acids: CASSVSGSTSPFF. CDR3 DNA: TGTGCCAGCAGCGTTAGCGGTTCTACCTCCCCGTTCTTC.

Regarding this clone: This sample includes further DNA sequences coding for the same CDR3. The chain uses TRBV7-9 and TRBJ1-6, with D hard to call. Between the trimmed V and J ends, which lost 7 bases and 6 bases, there was a span of 10 bases. The CDR3 contains 13 residues. Per the germline V gene, CDR1 is SEHNR and CDR2 is FQNEAQ (reference sequence). CDR3 protein: CASKAGLNSPLHF. As DNA, the CDR3 is TGTGCCAGCAAAGCCGGACTTAATTCACCCCTCCACTTT.

This chain's CDR3 is CATRPRGPEAFF. The CDR3 DNA is TGTGCCACTCGCCCGCGGGGCCCTGAAGCTTTCTTT. This chain uses TRBV2 with TRBJ1-1, with a possible D match to TRBD1 (5 bases). V was shortened by 10 bases and J by 6 bases, with 15 bases between the two germline ends. CDR3 length equals 12 residues. Germline values: CDR1 SNHLY, CDR2 FYNNEI.

The V call is TRBV2, the J call TRBJ2-1; a possible D gene is TRBD1 (6 bases). Germline CDR1 and CDR2: SNHLY and FYNNEI. V was clipped by 4 bases and J by 6 bases, with 7 bases between them. The CDR3 runs to 12 residues. CDR3: CASSGDINEQFF. The CDR3 DNA is TGTGCCAGCAGTGGGGACATCAATGAGCAGTTCTTC.

This clone was seen a handful of times. This chain joins TRBV10-3 and TRBJ2-5; TRBD1 matches 7 bases. Germline V CDR1 and CDR2: ENHRY, SYGVKD. CDR3 length equals 13 residues. With V trimmed by 6 bases and J by 4 bases, 5 bases remained unmatched. The DNA of the CDR3 is TGTGCCATCAGCCCGACAGGGCGAGAGACCCAGTACTTC. This gives the protein CAISPTGRETQYF.

This clone was recorded many times. The chain links TRBV30 to TRBJ1-2, with D possibly TRBD1 on 5 matching bases. The CDR3 has 11 residues. The germline V gene has CDR1 GTSNPN and CDR2 SVGIG (reference sequence). The ends were cut back, 7 bases at V and 4 bases at J, with 10 bases in the middle. The CDR3: CAYTTAYGYTF. The CDR3 DNA reads as TGTGCCTACACGACAGCCTATGGCTACACCTTC.

The rearrangement links TRBV6-5 to TRBJ2-3; 14 positions match TRBD2. This CDR3 is built from 15 residues. The V gene's germline CDR1 is MNHEY and CDR2 SVGAGI. J was trimmed by 5 bases and V by 4 bases; bases with no gene match: 2. CDR3 sequence (DNA): TGTGCCAGCAGTTGGGGACTAGCGGGGGAAGATACGCAGTATTTT. Its protein product is CASSWGLAGEDTQYF.

The chain carries TRBV29-1 and TRBJ2-5; D perhaps matches TRBD2 (5 bases). The length of the CDR3 is 13 residues. Germline V lookup: CDR1 SQVTM, CDR2 ANQGSEA. V lost 0 bases and J 5 bases, leaving 10 bases between the germline ends. The chain's CDR3 is CSVEDRGGETQYF. In DNA, the CDR3 is TGCAGCGTTGAAGACCGGGGTGGGGAGACCCAGTACTTC.

This clone was seen a handful of times. The J gene is TRBJ1-2, the V gene TRBV11-2; 7 bases fit TRBD1. The trim removed 5 bases at V and 7 bases at J, leaving 10 bases unmatched. This CDR3 has 14 amino acids. The germline V gene has CDR1 SGHAT and CDR2 FQNNGV. Here the CDR3 DNA reads TGTGCCAGCAGCCGGACAGGTCCTGTTAGTGGCTACACCTTC. This gives the protein CASSRTGPVSGYTF.

This chain links TRBV2 with TRBJ1-4, with a possible D match to TRBD1 (6 bases). Trimming left V 7 bases short and J 10 bases short, with 16 bases between. The V gene's germline CDR1 is SNHLY and CDR2 FYNNEI. This CDR3 comprises 13 residues. The CDR3 nucleotides read TGTGCCAGCACCGGGGACACGAGGGGAAAACTGTTTTTT. Translating it yields CASTGDTRGKLFF.

This clone has just a few counts. The chain recombines TRBV4-2 with TRBJ2-2; possibly TRBD1 for D (5 bases). The CDR3 is 16 amino acids. V was clipped by 0 bases and J by 4 bases, with 12 bases between them. The germline V gene has CDR1 LGHNA and CDR2 YNFKEQ. CDR3 protein: CASSQEAGSSTGELFF. The CDR3 nucleotides are TGTGCCAGCAGCCAAGAGGCAGGGTCCAGCACCGGGGAGCTGTTTTTT.

The chain has TRBV14 and TRBJ2-7; the D gene is possibly TRBD2 (5 bases). This CDR3 spans 13 amino acids. The V gene lost 2 bases and the J gene lost 3 bases, with 8 bases spanning the gap. Germline assignment: CDR1 SGHDN and CDR2 FVKESK. CDR3 DNA: TGTGCCAGCAGCCAACGGGGAAACTACGAGCAGTACTTC. As protein: CASSQRGNYEQYF.

In DNA form, the CDR3 reads TGCAGCGTTGTACGTCAGGGATCTCAAGAGACCCAGTACTTC. Its translation is CSVVRQGSQETQYF. The gene calls are TRBV29-1 and TRBJ2-5; tentative D call: TRBD1 (5 bases). The CDR3 is 14 amino acids. Germline CDR1 SQVTM, CDR2 ANQGSEA. V was clipped by 4 bases and J by 2 bases, with 14 bases between them. Together with reference TRBV29-1 and TRBJ2-5, the CDR3 gives the full variable domain: SAVISQKPSRDICQRGTSLTIQCQVDSQVTMMFWYRQQPGQSLTLIATANQGSEATYESGFVIDKFPISRPNLTFSTLTVSNMSPEDSSIYLCSVVRQGSQETQYFGPGTRLLVL.

V usage is TRBV19 and J usage is TRBJ1-2, with a weak D call TRBD1 (5 bases). V was clipped by 3 bases and J by 11 bases, with 16 bases between them. The length of the CDR3 is 13 residues. Germline CDR1 is LNHDA and CDR2 is SQIVND (reference sequence). The CDR3 reads CASSMAPGDLYTF. CDR3 in DNA: TGTGCCAGTAGTATGGCCCCGGGGGACCTATACACCTTC.

The V and J genes are TRBV29-1 and TRBJ2-5; 8 nucleotides agree with TRBD2. The CDR3 consists of 14 residues. The germline V gene encodes CDR1 SQVTM and CDR2 ANQGSEA. Losses at the gene ends were 6 bases for V and 4 bases for J; bases not matched to a gene: 10. The CDR3 region has the DNA TGCAGCGTCGGGCTGGCCAGCGGGGGAGAGACCCAGTACTTC. It encodes CSVGLASGGETQYF.